A single sample gave rise to the 13 T cell receptor beta chains below, sequenced in a study of cytotoxic CD8 clonotypes in ibrutinib-treated CLL. Measured with immunoSEQ multiplex PCR; TCRdb has only the in-frame clones, and not every one. The profile shows more than 9,500 clones, approximately 67% of them singletons. The specimen was PBMCs, collected before ibrutinib treatment. The receptor set was obtained from a human donor with chronic lymphocytic leukemia.

The rearrangement uses TRBV7-2 and TRBJ2-2, with D tentatively TRBD2 (6 bases). Germline CDR1 reads SGHTA; CDR2 reads FQGNSA. This CDR3 contains 16 residues. The V gene lost 5 bases and the J gene lost 5 bases, with 18 bases spanning the gap. The CDR3 sequence is CASSPQNGGRTGELFF. The CDR3 bases are TGTGCCAGCAGCCCCCAGAACGGGGGAAGGACCGGGGAGCTGTTTTTT.

This clone was detected only a few times. This chain joins TRBV29-1 and TRBJ2-7; TRBD2 is a possible D gene (5 bases). V lost 4 bases to trimming and J lost 0 bases, with 13 bases between them. Per the germline V gene, CDR1 is SQVTM and CDR2 is ANQGSEA. The CDR3 spans 14 residues. This CDR3 is CSVAAGVSSYEQYF. CDR3 DNA: TGCAGCGTTGCAGCCGGGGTCAGCTCCTACGAGCAGTACTTC.

This clone was counted between two and nine times. The chain's CDR3 is CASSYSSARQAYGYTF. In nucleotides, the CDR3 is TGTGCCAGCAGTTACTCGTCCGCCAGACAAGCCTATGGCTACACCTTC. This sequence joins TRBV6-5 and TRBJ1-2; D is uncertain. CDR3 length: 16 amino acids. Trimming pared 0 bases from V and 4 bases from J, leaving 15 bases between. CDR1 is MNHEY, CDR2 SVGAGI, per germline.

The rearrangement uses TRBV4-2 and TRBJ2-3, with a tentative D call TRBD2 (6 bases). The CDR3 has 15 residues. Germline lookup yields CDR1 LGHNA and CDR2 YNFKEQ. V was trimmed by 2 bases and J by 0 bases, leaving 9 bases between them. CDR3 amino acids: CASSQTGGSTDTQYF. CDR3 sequence (DNA): TGTGCCAGCAGCCAAACTGGGGGGAGCACAGATACGCAGTATTTT.

A single count supports this clone. A read error may account for a junction end that differs from germline. The V and J genes are TRBV7-7 and TRBJ2-1, with 9 positions matching TRBD1. The CDR3 sequence is 15 residues long. The germline gives CDR1 SSHAT, CDR2 FNYEAQ (reference sequence). The CDR3 DNA reads TGTGCTAGCAGCCAGCAGGGGACAGGGTACAATGAGCAGTTCTTC. It codes for CASSQQGTGYNEQFF.

The gene calls are TRBV4-3 and TRBJ1-4, with D perhaps matching TRBD1 (5 bases). The V gene's germline CDR1 is LGHNA and CDR2 YSLEER. V lost 0 bases, J lost 3 bases, and 8 bases lay in between. The CDR3 is made up of 15 amino acids. The CDR3 sequence: CASSQDRGPNEKLFF. As DNA, the CDR3 is TGCGCCAGCAGCCAAGATAGGGGCCCTAATGAAAAACTGTTTTTT.

This clone has just a few counts. The CDR3 loop is CASSLAIRGEKAFF. In DNA form, the CDR3 reads TGTGCCAGCAGCTTAGCGATCAGGGGTGAAAAAGCTTTCTTT. This sequence joins TRBV7-9 and TRBJ1-1, with D possibly matching TRBD1 (6 bases). CDR3 length: 14 amino acids. V was trimmed by 0 bases and J by 9 bases, leaving 14 bases between them. CDR1 SEHNR and CDR2 FQNEAQ come from the germline V gene (reference sequence).

The gene calls are TRBV2 and TRBJ1-4; 8 bases agree with TRBD1. CDR1 is SNHLY and CDR2 is FYNNEI in the germline V gene. The CDR3 contains 15 residues. The V and J ends lost 2 bases and 11 bases, in that order; junction bases with no gene match: 10. This chain's CDR3 is CASSEQGAHEDKLFF. CDR3 coding DNA: TGTGCCAGCAGTGAACAGGGGGCGCATGAGGATAAACTGTTTTTT.

The gene calls are TRBV6-5 and TRBJ2-7, with 12 bases that match TRBD1. The CDR3 is made up of 15 amino acids. Per germline, CDR1 MNHEY and CDR2 SVGAGI. V lost 6 bases, J lost 3 bases, and 6 bases stayed unmatched. For the CDR3, the DNA is TGTGCCAGCAGCCGGGACAGGGGGCTTTACTACGAGCAGTACTTC. This gives the protein CASSRDRGLYYEQYF.

This clone was observed a few times. The J gene is TRBJ1-2, the V gene TRBV30; 9 nucleotides agree with TRBD1. This CDR3 is built from 15 residues. Germline CDR1 is GTSNPN and CDR2 is SVGIG (reference sequence). V shed 3 bases and J 8 bases; nucleotides not matched to a gene: 13. The CDR3 DNA is TGTGCCTGGAGACCACAGGGGGCCGGTGTAGGGGGCTACACCTTC. Amino acid sequence: CAWRPQGAGVGGYTF.

This clone was counted only a few times. V is TRBV9 and J is TRBJ2-2; D may be TRBD1 or TRBD2 (5 bases each). Germline V lookup: CDR1 SGDLS, CDR2 YYNGEE. This CDR3 has 17 residues. V lost 1 base and J 0 bases, leaving 13 bases between the germline ends. CDR3 sequence reads: CASSVLPGTTNTGELFF. Here the CDR3 DNA reads TGTGCCAGCAGCGTACTCCCCGGGACCACGAACACCGGGGAGCTGTTTTTT.

This chain links TRBV30 with TRBJ2-7; D not certain. From germline, CDR1 is GTSNPN and CDR2 SVGIG (reference sequence). The CDR3 consists of 12 residues. Trimming stripped 2 bases from V and 4 bases from J, with 9 bases between. CDR3 region: CAWSNSRYEQYF. The DNA of the CDR3 is TGTGCCTGGAGTAACAGTCGATACGAGCAGTACTTC.

This chain joins TRBV19 and TRBJ2-7, with 11 bases lining up with TRBD1. V gave up 5 bases and J gave up 4 bases; unmatched junction bases: 10. This CDR3 is built from 16 residues. Germline V gene sequence: CDR1 LNHDA, CDR2 SQIVND (reference sequence). The CDR3 here is CASSGYGTGGKYEQYF. CDR3 sequence (DNA): TGTGCCAGTAGTGGTTACGGGACAGGGGGGAAGTACGAGCAGTACTTC. Based on the CDR3 plus reference TRBV19 and TRBJ2-7, the full variable domain is DGGITQSPKYLFRKEGQNVTLSCEQNLNHDAMYWYRQDPGQGLRLIYYSQIVNDFQKGDIAEGYSVSREKKESFPLTVTSAQKNPTAFYLCASSGYGTGGKYEQYFGPGTRLTVT.